This T cell receptor beta chain comes out of a study of cytomegalovirus exposure and HLA in healthy donors (dated by TCRdb to the late 2010s). Regarding the complete study: According to a later analysis, one platform produced both the 100 to 150 validation repertoires and the 670 or so repertoires of the first cohort. The study aimed to test whether cataloging public T cell receptors could reveal signatures of past pathogen exposure. Besides the first cohort of around 700 subjects, a separate validation cohort made up of 120 different subjects was used. High-throughput TCR immunosequencing, statistical association of individual TCRs with disease status, and machine learning were combined to predict cytomegalovirus infection status.

The investigation overall reported the following: A later analysis lacked HLA typing for the validation cohort, so it scored co-occurrence in that cohort across all 120 repertoires. Most TCR sequences were seen in very few donors, while some public TCRs were found in many individuals. Subsequent analysis determined that TCRs grouped into clusters in the first cohort also showed a tendency toward co-occurrence across the 120 validation repertoires, and 85% to 95% of cluster scores exceeded 0. The classifier was reported to diagnose cytomegalovirus status with high specificity and sensitivity in both the original cohort and the validation cohort. It was suggested by the authors that the approach could potentially be generalized to other disease states and immunological phenotypes. In the study, 150 to 200 TCR beta chains were listed as associated with cytomegalovirus. In vitro tests confirmed that three of the cytomegalovirus-associated TCR beta chains recognize cytomegalovirus antigens.

Separate from the roughly 700-subject first cohort, the validation cohort of 120 subjects was the group to which the donors belonged. Library method: the immunoSEQ multiplex PCR assay. The original methods were these. A statistical classification framework was developed to diagnose cytomegalovirus status using the catalog of TCR beta chain sequences. TCRdb obtained this table from immuneACCESS and retained in-frame rearrangements with V and J assigned. These tables miss some clones; where compared with another copy, unresolved V genes account for less than half of the shortfall, and the remainder is unexplained. V and J calls and clone size are copied from that table; D and trimming were computed from the DNA. Recorded for this sample are over 85,000 clones; roughly 84% of them occurred a single time. 12% of the sample is in the top ten clones. As concerns this clone: This receptor's antigen is unknown. No base quality information exists; no much larger clone differs at one position.

Including the terminal cysteine and phenylalanine, the CDR3 comprises 14 residues. The DNA shown is the 42-base CDR3, in frame from base 1. CDR1 WNHNN and CDR2 SYGVQD are derived from the germline V gene (reference sequence). V was cut back by 0 bases and J by 7 bases, leaving a gap of 11 bases between them. The rearrangement joined TRBV10-1 to TRBJ2-3; there is no confident call for the D gene. This TCR derives from a young woman in good health and CMV-seropositive. Sequenced material: PBMCs. The CDR3 reads CASSESANQNTQYF. The sequenced DNA: TGCGCCAGCAGTGAGTCGGCCAACCAAAATACGCAGTATTTT.